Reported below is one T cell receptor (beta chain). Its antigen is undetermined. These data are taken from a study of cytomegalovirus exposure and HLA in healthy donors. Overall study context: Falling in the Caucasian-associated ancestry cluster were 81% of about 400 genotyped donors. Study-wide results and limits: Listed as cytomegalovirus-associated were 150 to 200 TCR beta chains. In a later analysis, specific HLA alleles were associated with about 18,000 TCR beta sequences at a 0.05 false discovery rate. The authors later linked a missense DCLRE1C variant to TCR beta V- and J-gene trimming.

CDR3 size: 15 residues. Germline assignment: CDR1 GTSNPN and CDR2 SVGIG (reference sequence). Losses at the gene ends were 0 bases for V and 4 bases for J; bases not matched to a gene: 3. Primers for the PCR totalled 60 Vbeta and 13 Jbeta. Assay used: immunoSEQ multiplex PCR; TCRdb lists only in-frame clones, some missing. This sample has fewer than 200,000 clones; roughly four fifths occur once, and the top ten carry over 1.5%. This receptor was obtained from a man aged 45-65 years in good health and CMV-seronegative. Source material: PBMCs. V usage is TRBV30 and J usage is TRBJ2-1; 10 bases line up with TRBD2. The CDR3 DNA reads TGTGCCTGGAGTGTGACTAGCGGGCCTTACAATGAGCAGTTCTTC. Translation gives CAWSVTSGPYNEQFF.